This T cell receptor beta chain was obtained from a study of T-cell reconstitution after alpha-beta-depleted transplantation in children. Trimming at V came to 0 bases and at J to 8 bases, leaving 6 bases not matched to a gene. CDR3 length: 17 amino acids. Germline V lookup: CDR1 SEHNR, CDR2 FQNEAQ (reference sequence). Regarding the study as a whole: Several hundred expanded graft clones reportedly were the source of alpha-beta T cells about two months after transplant. Diversity of TCRbeta at day 60 was high in some patients, arising from surviving recipient T cells and thymic progenitors. Once a year had passed after transplant, T-cell counts and diversity came mostly from newly produced T cells.

The table lists this clonotype with a few counts. Its antigen remains unknown. The TCRbeta library incorporated unique molecular identifiers. From the PCR reads, TCRdb called clonotypes with MiXCR, one entry per CDR3 protein. This table has 450,000 to 700,000 distinct CDR3 sequences, 27% appearing once. This specimen consisted of PBMCs, obtained before TCRalphabeta/CD19-depleted stem cell transplant. V is TRBV7-9 and J is TRBJ1-6; 11 nucleotides agree with TRBD1. This clonotype originated in a boy younger than two with Wiskott-Aldrich syndrome, due to receive a stem cell transplant. CDR3 DNA sequence: TGTGCCAGCAGCTTAGCGTATTGGGACAGGGGGTATTCACCCCTCCACTTT. Amino acid sequence: CASSLAYWDRGYSPLHF. Complete variable domain (other parts from reference TRBV7-9 and TRBJ1-6): DTGVSQNPRHKITKRGQNVTFRCDPISEHNRLYWYRQTLGQGPEFLTYFQNEAQLEKSRLLSDRFSAERPKGSFSTLEIQRTEQGDSAMYLCASSLAYWDRGYSPLHFGNGTRLTVT.